This T cell receptor (beta chain) was profiled in a study of CD8 T cells in Susac syndrome. RNA amounts of roughly 0.45 to 1 ug underwent reverse transcription with random hexamers. TCRdb recomputed calls from the immunoSEQ multiplex PCR reads with MiXCR, one row per CDR3 protein. This table has about 300,000 distinct CDR3 sequences, almost 85% appearing once. This CDR3 has 16 residues. With 7 bases clipped from V and 4 bases from J, the junction kept 13 bases outside the gene matches. CDR1 and CDR2 (germline): MNHEY, SVGEGT. J is TRBJ2-7 and V is TRBV6-2 or TRBV6-3; 10 bases match TRBD2. This sequence was found in a human donor with multiple sclerosis. Material for sequencing was CD8+ T cells from PBMCs. DNA for the CDR3: TGTGCCAGCACCTTACTACTAGCGGGATTCGGATACGAGCAGTACTTC. It encodes CASTLLLAGFGYEQYF.